Following are 2 T cell receptor beta chains from one sample sequenced in a study of T cell repertoires in cytomegalovirus infection. No antigen has been assigned to these receptors. TCRdb fed the reads into MiXCR, producing one record per CDR3 protein. The sample includes approximately 910,000 distinct CDR3 sequences, around 30% of them seen just once. Here the sequenced sample was cultured CD8+ T cells from PBMCs, taken from culture after CMV antigen stimulation. The receptors here all came from a human donor in good health (CMV status not recorded). Some clones in this sample may be carry-over from other donors' samples.

CDR3 coding DNA: TGCGCCAGCAGCCAGAGGACAGACACCGGGGAGCTGTTTTTT. Its protein is CASSQRTDTGELFF. The chain is built from TRBV4-1 and TRBJ2-2; weak D call: TRBD1 (6 bases). Per germline, CDR1 MGHRA and CDR2 YSYEKL. This CDR3 has 14 amino acids. V was shortened by 3 bases and J by 3 bases, with 8 bases between the two germline ends.

This clonotype was counted only a few times. The V and J genes are TRBV9 and TRBJ1-5, with unresolved D. Deletions cut 0 bases from V and 8 bases from J, with 12 bases between. Germline lookup yields CDR1 SGDLS and CDR2 YYNGEE. The CDR3 contains 14 residues. CDR3: CASSVVPVGEPQHF. The CDR3 DNA follows: TGTGCCAGCAGCGTAGTGCCAGTGGGAGAGCCCCAGCATTTT. Together with reference TRBV9 and TRBJ1-5, the CDR3 gives the full variable domain: DSGVTQTPKHLITATGQRVTLRCSPRSGDLSVYWYQQSLDQGLQFLIQYYNGEERAKGNILERFSAQQFPDLHSELNLSSLELGDSALYFCASSVVPVGEPQHFGDGTRLSIL.